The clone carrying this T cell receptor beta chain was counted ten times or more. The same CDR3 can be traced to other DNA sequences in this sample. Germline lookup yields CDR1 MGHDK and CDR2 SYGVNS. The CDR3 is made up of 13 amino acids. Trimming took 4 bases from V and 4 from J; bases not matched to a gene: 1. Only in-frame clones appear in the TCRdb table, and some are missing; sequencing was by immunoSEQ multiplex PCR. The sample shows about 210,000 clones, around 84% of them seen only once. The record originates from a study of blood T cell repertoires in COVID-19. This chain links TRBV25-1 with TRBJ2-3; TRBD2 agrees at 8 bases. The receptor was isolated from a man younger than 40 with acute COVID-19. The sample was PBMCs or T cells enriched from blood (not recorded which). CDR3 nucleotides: TGTGCCAGCAGTGGGCGGGGGGCAGATACGCAGTATTTT. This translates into CASSGRGADTQYF.